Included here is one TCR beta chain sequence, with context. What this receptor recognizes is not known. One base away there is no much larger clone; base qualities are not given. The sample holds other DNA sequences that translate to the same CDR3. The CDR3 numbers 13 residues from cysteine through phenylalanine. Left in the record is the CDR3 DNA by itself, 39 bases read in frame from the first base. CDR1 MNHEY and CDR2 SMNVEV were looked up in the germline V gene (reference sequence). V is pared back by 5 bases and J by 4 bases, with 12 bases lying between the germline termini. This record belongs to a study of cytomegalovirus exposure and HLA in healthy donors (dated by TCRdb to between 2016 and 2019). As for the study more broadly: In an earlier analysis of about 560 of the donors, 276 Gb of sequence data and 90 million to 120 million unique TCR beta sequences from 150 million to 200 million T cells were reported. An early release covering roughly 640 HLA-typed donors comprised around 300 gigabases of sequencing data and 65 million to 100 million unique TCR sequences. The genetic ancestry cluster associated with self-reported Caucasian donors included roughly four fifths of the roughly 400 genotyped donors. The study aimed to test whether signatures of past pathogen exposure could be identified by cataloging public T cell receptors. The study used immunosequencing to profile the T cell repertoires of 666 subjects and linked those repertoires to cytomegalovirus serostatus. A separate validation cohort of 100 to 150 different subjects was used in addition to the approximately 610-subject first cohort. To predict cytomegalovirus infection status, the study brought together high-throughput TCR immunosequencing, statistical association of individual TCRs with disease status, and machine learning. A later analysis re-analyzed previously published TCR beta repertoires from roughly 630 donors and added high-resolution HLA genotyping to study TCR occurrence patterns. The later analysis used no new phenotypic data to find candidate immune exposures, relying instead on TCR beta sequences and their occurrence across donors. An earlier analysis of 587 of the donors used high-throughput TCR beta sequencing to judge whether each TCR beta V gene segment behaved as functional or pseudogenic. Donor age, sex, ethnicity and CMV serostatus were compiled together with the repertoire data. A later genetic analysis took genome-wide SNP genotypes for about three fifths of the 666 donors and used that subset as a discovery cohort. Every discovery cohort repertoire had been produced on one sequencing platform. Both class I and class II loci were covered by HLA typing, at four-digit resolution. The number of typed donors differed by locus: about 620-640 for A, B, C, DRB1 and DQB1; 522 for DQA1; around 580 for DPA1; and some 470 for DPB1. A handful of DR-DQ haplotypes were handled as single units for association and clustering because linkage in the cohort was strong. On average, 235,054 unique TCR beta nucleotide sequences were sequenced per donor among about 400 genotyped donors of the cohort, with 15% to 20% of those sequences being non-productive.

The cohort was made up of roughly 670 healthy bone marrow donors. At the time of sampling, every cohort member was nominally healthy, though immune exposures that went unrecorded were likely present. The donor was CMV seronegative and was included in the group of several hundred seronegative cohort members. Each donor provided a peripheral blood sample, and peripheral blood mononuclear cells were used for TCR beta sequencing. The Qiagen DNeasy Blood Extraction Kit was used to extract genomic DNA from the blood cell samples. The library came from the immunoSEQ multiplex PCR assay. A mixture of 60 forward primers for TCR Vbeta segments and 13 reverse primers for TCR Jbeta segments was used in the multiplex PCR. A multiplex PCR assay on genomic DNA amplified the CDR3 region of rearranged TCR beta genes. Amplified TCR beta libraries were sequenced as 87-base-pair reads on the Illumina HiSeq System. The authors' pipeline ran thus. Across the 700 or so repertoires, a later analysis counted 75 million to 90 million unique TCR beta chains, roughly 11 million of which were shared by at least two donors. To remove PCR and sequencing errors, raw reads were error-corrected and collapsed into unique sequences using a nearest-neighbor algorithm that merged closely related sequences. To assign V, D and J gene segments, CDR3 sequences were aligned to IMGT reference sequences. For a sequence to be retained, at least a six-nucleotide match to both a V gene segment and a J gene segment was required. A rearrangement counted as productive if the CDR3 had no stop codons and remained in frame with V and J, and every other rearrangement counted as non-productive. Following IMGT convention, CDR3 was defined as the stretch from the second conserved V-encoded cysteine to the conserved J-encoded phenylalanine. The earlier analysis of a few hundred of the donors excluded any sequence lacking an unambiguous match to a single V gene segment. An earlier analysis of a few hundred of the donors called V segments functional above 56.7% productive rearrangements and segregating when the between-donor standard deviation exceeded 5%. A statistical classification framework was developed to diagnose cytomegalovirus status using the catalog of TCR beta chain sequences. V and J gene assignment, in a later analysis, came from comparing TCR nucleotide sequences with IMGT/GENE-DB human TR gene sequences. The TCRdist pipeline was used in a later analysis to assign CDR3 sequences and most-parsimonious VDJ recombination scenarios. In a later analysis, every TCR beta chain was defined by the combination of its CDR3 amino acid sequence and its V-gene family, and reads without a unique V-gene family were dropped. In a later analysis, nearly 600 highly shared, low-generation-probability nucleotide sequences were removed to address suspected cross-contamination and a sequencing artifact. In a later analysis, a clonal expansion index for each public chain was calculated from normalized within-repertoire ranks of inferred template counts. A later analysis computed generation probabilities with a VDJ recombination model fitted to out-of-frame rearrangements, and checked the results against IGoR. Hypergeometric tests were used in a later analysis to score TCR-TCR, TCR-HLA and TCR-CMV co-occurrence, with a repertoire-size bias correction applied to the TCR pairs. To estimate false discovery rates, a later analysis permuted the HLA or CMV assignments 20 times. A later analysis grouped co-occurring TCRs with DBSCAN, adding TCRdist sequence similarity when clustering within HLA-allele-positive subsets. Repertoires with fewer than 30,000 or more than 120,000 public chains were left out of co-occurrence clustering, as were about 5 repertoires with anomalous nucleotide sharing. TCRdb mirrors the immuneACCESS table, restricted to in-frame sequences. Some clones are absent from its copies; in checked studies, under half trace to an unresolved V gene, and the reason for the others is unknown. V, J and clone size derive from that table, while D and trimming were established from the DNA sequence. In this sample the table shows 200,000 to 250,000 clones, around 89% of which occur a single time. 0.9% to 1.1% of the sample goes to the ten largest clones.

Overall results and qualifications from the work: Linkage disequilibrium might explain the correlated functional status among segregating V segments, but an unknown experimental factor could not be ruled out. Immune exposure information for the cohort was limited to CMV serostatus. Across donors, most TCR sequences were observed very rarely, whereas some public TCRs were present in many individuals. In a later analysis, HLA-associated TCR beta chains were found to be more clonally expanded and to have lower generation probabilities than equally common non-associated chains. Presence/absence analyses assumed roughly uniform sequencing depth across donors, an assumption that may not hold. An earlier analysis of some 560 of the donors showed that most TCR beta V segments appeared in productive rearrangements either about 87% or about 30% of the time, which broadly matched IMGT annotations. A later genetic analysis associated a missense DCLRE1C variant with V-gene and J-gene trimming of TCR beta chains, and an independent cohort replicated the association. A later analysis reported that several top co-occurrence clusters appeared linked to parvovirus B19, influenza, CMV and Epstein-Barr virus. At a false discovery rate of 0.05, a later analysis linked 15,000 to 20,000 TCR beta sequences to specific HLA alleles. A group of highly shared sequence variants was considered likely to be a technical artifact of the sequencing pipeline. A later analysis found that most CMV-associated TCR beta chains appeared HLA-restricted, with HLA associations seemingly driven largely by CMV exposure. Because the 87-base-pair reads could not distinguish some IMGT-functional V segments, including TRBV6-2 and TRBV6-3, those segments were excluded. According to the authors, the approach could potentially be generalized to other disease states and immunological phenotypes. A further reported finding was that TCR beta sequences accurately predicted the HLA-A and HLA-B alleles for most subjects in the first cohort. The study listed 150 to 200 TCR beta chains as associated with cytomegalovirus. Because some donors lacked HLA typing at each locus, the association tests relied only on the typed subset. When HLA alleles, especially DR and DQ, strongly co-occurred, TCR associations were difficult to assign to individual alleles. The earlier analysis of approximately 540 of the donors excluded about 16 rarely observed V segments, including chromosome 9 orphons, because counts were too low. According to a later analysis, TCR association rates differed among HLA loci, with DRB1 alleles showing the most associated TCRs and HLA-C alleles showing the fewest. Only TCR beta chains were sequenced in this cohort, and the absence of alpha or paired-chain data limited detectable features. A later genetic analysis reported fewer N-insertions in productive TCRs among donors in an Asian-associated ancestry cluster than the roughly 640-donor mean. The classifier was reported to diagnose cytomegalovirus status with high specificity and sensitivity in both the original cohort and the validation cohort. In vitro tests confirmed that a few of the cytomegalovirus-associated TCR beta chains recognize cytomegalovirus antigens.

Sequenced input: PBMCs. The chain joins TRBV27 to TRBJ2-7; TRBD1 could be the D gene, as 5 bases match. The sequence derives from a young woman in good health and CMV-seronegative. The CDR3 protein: CASSPTGSYEQYF. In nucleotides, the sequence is TGTGCCAGCAGTCCAACAGGAAGTTACGAGCAGTACTTC.